The 9 T cell receptor beta chains below were found in one sample sequenced in a study of T cells after yellow fever vaccination. One entry per CDR3 protein results from TCRdb running MiXCR on the 5' RACE reads. The sample records 100,000 to 150,000 distinct CDR3 sequences, roughly 15% being singletons. The sequenced sample was CD8+ T cells sorted from PBMCs, obtained 5 days after the yellow fever booster vaccination. These receptors originate from a young man who received the YFV17D yellow fever vaccine.

The V call is TRBV20-1, the J call TRBJ2-3; no clear D. The CDR3 sequence is 13 residues long. Germline V gives CDR1 DFQATT, CDR2 SNEGSKA (reference sequence). With 3 bases removed from V and 1 base from J, the gap between germline ends came to 8 bases. The CDR3 here is CSASGQGTDTQYF. The CDR3 nucleotides are TGCAGTGCTAGCGGGCAGGGCACAGATACGCAGTATTTT.

This clonotype was counted between two and nine times. This sequence joins TRBV4-3 and TRBJ1-1, with D possibly TRBD1 on 5 matching bases. The ends were cut back, 0 bases at V and 1 base at J, with 9 bases in the middle. CDR3 length: 15 residues. Per the germline V gene, CDR1 is LGHNA and CDR2 is YSLEER. The chain's CDR3 is CASSQDGQGNTEAFF. The CDR3 coding sequence is TGCGCCAGCAGCCAAGATGGGCAGGGGAACACTGAAGCTTTCTTT.

V and J are TRBV4-1 and TRBJ1-2; 10 nucleotides match TRBD1. V dropped 3 bases and J dropped 7; count of bases not matched to a gene: 5. This CDR3 spans 14 amino acids. Per the germline V gene, CDR1 is MGHRA and CDR2 is YSYEKL. The CDR3 reads CASSQVTGGGGYTF. The CDR3, as DNA: TGCGCCAGCAGCCAGGTGACAGGGGGCGGTGGCTACACCTTC.

The sample holds a few counts of this clonotype. This chain joins TRBV15 and TRBJ2-3; D unclear. Germline V CDR1 and CDR2: LNHNV, YYDKDF (reference sequence). The germline V and J ends were trimmed by 5 bases and 5 bases, with 11 bases remaining between them. This CDR3 has 13 residues. Written as DNA, the CDR3 is TGTGCCACCAGCGACCGCTTGATAGATACGCAGTATTTT. Protein product: CATSDRLIDTQYF.

The rearrangement uses TRBV6-2 or TRBV6-3 and TRBJ2-5; 11 bases line up with TRBD1. With V trimmed by 6 bases and J by 5 bases, 5 bases remained unmatched. Germline V gene lookup returns CDR1 MNHEY and CDR2 SVGEGT. CDR3 length: 14 amino acids. CDR3 protein: CASSADRGLETQYF. The DNA for the CDR3 is TGTGCCAGCAGCGCGGACAGGGGGCTGGAGACCCAGTACTTC.

The table lists this clonotype with a few counts. The chain couples TRBV29-1 to TRBJ2-2; the D is unclear. CDR3 length equals 12 residues. The V and J ends lost 5 bases and 1 base respectively, with 5 bases between them. Germline V gene data show CDR1 as SQVTM and CDR2 as ANQGSEA. CDR3 in amino acids: CSVYGNTGELFF. The CDR3 region has the DNA TGCAGCGTTTACGGGAACACCGGGGAGCTGTTTTTT.

This chain uses TRBV20-1 with TRBJ2-1; tentatively, D is TRBD1 (6 bases). Germline loops: CDR1 DFQATT, CDR2 SNEGSKA (reference sequence). With 0 bases removed from V and 0 bases from J, the gap between germline ends came to 21 bases. The CDR3 runs to 19 residues. The CDR3 nucleotides are TGCAGTGCTAGAGAGAAGAGCGGCCAAGGACAGAGCTCCTACAATGAGCAGTTCTTC. Its translation: CSAREKSGQGQSSYNEQFF.

The chain joins TRBV4-1 to TRBJ2-7, with D possibly matching TRBD1 (6 bases). Between the trimmed V and J ends, which lost 2 bases and 3 bases, there was a span of 8 bases. CDR1 is MGHRA, CDR2 YSYEKL, per germline. The CDR3 contains 13 residues. CDR3 in amino acids: CASSQQTGYEQYV. The CDR3 coding sequence is TGCGCCAGCAGCCAACAGACAGGCTACGAGCAGTACGTC.

This clonotype was found a few times. The chain recombines TRBV6-2 or TRBV6-3 with TRBJ2-3; tentative D call: TRBD1 (6 bases). V was pared by 1 base and J by 0 bases, with 8 bases between. Germline assignment: CDR1 MNHEY and CDR2 SVGEGT. The CDR3 has 15 amino acids. The CDR3 DNA reads TGTGCCAGCAGTTACTGGGACACAAGCACAGATACGCAGTATTTT. It yields the protein CASSYWDTSTDTQYF.